A selection of T cell receptor beta chains follows, all from one sample in a study of shared clonotypes between healthy human individuals. Profiling relied on immunoSEQ multiplex PCR, and the TCRdb table lists in-frame clones only, not all of them. The table has 850,000 to 1,100,000 clones, roughly 80% seen once. The sample taken for sequencing was memory CD4+ T cells from PBMCs. These receptor sequences come from a man in his late teens or twenties in good health. Some clones in this sample may be carry-over from other donors' samples. The CDR3 runs from the conserved cysteine through the conserved F or W. Each record gives: V gene, D gene, J gene, clone size, CDR3 protein, CDR3 DNA. A D gene is named only where the DNA matches it firmly. Clone size is not always given. Where it is, it says once, few, many or a class for expanded clones.

V gene: TRBV28
D gene: NA
J gene: TRBJ1-1
clone size: NA
CDR3 protein: CASSTSILNTEAFF
CDR3 DNA: TGTGCCAGCAGTACCTCCATACTGAACACTGAAGCTTTCTTT

V gene: TRBV18
D gene: NA
J gene: TRBJ1-3
clone size: NA
CDR3 protein: CASSPPGRAGNTIYF
CDR3 DNA: TGTGCCAGCTCACCACCCGGCAGGGCTGGAAACACCATATATTTT

V gene: TRBV30
D gene: NA
J gene: TRBJ2-2
clone size: NA
CDR3 protein: CASPQGGELFF
CDR3 DNA: TGTGCCTCCCCGCAGGGCGGGGAGCTGTTTTTT

V gene: TRBV30
D gene: TRBD2
J gene: TRBJ2-5
clone size: NA
CDR3 protein: CAWSTYPGLAGYYQETQYF
CDR3 DNA: TGTGCCTGGAGTACATACCCGGGACTAGCGGGGTACTACCAAGAGACCCAGTACTTC

V gene: TRBV28
D gene: TRBD1
J gene: TRBJ1-4
clone size: NA
CDR3 protein: CASSFGQGVEKLFF
CDR3 DNA: TGTGCCAGCAGTTTTGGGCAGGGGGTTGAAAAACTGTTTTTT

V gene: TRBV30
D gene: NA
J gene: TRBJ2-1
clone size: NA
CDR3 protein: CAWMGVGAYNEQFF
CDR3 DNA: TGTGCCTGGATGGGGGTTGGGGCCTACAATGAGCAGTTCTTC

V gene: TRBV6-1
D gene: TRBD1
J gene: TRBJ1-5
clone size: few
CDR3 protein: CASSATGGDQPQHF
CDR3 DNA: TGTGCCAGCAGCGCCACAGGGGGCGATCAGCCCCAGCATTTT

V gene: TRBV5-4
D gene: TRBD2
J gene: TRBJ2-3
clone size: NA
CDR3 protein: CASSLGLAGHTDTQYF
CDR3 DNA: TGTGCCAGCAGCTTGGGACTAGCGGGGCACACAGATACGCAGTATTTT

V gene: TRBV7-9
D gene: NA
J gene: TRBJ1-3
clone size: NA
CDR3 protein: CASSSDTGSGNTIYF
CDR3 DNA: TGTGCCAGCAGCTCCGACACAGGCTCTGGAAACACCATATATTTT

V gene: TRBV7-2
D gene: NA
J gene: TRBJ1-2
clone size: many
CDR3 protein: CAITGRSYGYTF
CDR3 DNA: TGTGCCATAACCGGCAGATCCTATGGCTACACCTTC

V gene: TRBV7-2
D gene: NA
J gene: TRBJ1-2
clone size: NA
CDR3 protein: CASSLKTGISYGYTF
CDR3 DNA: TGTGCCAGCAGTTTGAAAACAGGGATCTCCTATGGCTACACCTTC

V gene: TRBV2
D gene: NA
J gene: TRBJ1-3
clone size: NA
CDR3 protein: CASRQDSSGNTIYF
CDR3 DNA: TGTGCCAGCAGACAGGATAGCTCTGGAAACACCATATATTTT

V gene: TRBV5-1
D gene: NA
J gene: TRBJ2-2
clone size: NA
CDR3 protein: CASSLTDESGELFF
CDR3 DNA: TGCGCCAGCAGCTTGACAGACGAAAGCGGGGAGCTGTTTTTT

V gene: TRBV7-6
D gene: TRBD2
J gene: TRBJ2-3
clone size: NA
CDR3 protein: CASSRSGPSGTTDTQYF
CDR3 DNA: TGTGCCAGCAGCAGGAGTGGGCCTAGCGGGACCACAGATACGCAGTATTTT

V gene: TRBV9
D gene: NA
J gene: TRBJ1-5
clone size: NA
CDR3 protein: CASSLNEGKEPQHF
CDR3 DNA: TGTGCCAGCAGCCTGAATGAAGGGAAGGAGCCCCAGCATTTT

V gene: TRBV7-9
D gene: NA
J gene: TRBJ1-2
clone size: NA
CDR3 protein: CASSFTGAGGYTF
CDR3 DNA: TGTGCCAGCAGCTTTACCGGGGCTGGTGGCTACACCTTC

V gene: TRBV29-1
D gene: NA
J gene: TRBJ2-3
clone size: NA
CDR3 protein: CSVGEIASTDTQYF
CDR3 DNA: TGCAGCGTTGGAGAAATTGCTAGCACAGATACGCAGTATTTT

V gene: TRBV5-4
D gene: NA
J gene: TRBJ2-7
clone size: NA
CDR3 protein: CASSPGWARIDEQYF
CDR3 DNA: TGTGCCAGCAGCCCCGGCTGGGCCAGGATCGACGAGCAGTACTTC

V gene: TRBV7-3
D gene: NA
J gene: TRBJ2-7
clone size: NA
CDR3 protein: CASSPSSRDELF
CDR3 DNA: TGTGCCAGCAGCCCTTCTTCCCGGGACGAGTTATTC

V gene: TRBV7-6
D gene: TRBD1
J gene: TRBJ2-2
clone size: NA
CDR3 protein: CASSFRQGLNTGELFF
CDR3 DNA: TGTGCCAGCAGCTTTCGACAGGGGCTCAACACCGGGGAGCTGTTTTTT

V gene: TRBV5-6
D gene: NA
J gene: TRBJ2-1
clone size: NA
CDR3 protein: CASSFRKGINSYNEQFF
CDR3 DNA: TGTGCCAGCAGCTTCCGGAAAGGGATAAACTCCTACAATGAGCAGTTCTTC

V gene: TRBV28
D gene: NA
J gene: TRBJ2-6
clone size: NA
CDR3 protein: CASSLGARGANVLTF
CDR3 DNA: TGTGCCAGCAGTTTAGGGGCGAGGGGCGCCAACGTCCTGACTTTC

V gene: TRBV7-9
D gene: TRBD2
J gene: TRBJ2-7
clone size: NA
CDR3 protein: CASNPGLAGALSYEQYF
CDR3 DNA: TGTGCCAGCAACCCGGGACTAGCGGGAGCTTTATCCTACGAGCAGTACTTC

V gene: TRBV7-9
D gene: NA
J gene: TRBJ1-3
clone size: NA
CDR3 protein: CASSLAGGNTIYF
CDR3 DNA: TGTGCCAGCAGCTTAGCAGGGGGAAACACCATATATTTT

V gene: TRBV5-1
D gene: NA
J gene: TRBJ1-1
clone size: once
CDR3 protein: CASSPNRGLRGTEAFF
CDR3 DNA: TGCGCCAGCAGCCCAAATAGGGGTCTGAGGGGCACTGAAGCTTTCTTT

V gene: TRBV5-5
D gene: NA
J gene: TRBJ1-3
clone size: NA
CDR3 protein: CASSLFEGNTIYF
CDR3 DNA: TGTGCCAGCAGCTTGTTCGAGGGAAACACCATATATTTT

V gene: TRBV2
D gene: NA
J gene: TRBJ1-6
clone size: few
CDR3 protein: CASRGGPGYNSPLHF
CDR3 DNA: TGTGCCAGCAGGGGGGGACCGGGTTATAATTCACCCCTCCACTTT

V gene: TRBV2
D gene: TRBD1
J gene: TRBJ2-7
clone size: few
CDR3 protein: CASGIIGQDEQYF
CDR3 DNA: TGTGCCAGCGGAATAATCGGACAGGACGAGCAGTACTTC

V gene: TRBV5-4
D gene: NA
J gene: TRBJ2-7
clone size: NA
CDR3 protein: CASSLLGDYEQYF
CDR3 DNA: TGTGCCAGCAGCCTACTGGGGGACTACGAGCAGTACTTC

V gene: TRBV5-4
D gene: NA
J gene: TRBJ2-7
clone size: NA
CDR3 protein: CASSNPPGSKREQYF
CDR3 DNA: TGTGCCAGCAGCAATCCTCCGGGTTCCAAGAGGGAGCAGTACTTC

V gene: TRBV7-9
D gene: TRBD1
J gene: TRBJ2-1
clone size: NA
CDR3 protein: CASSSQGNEQFF
CDR3 DNA: TGTGCCAGCAGCTCACAGGGGAATGAGCAGTTCTTC

V gene: TRBV7-9
D gene: NA
J gene: TRBJ1-1
clone size: few
CDR3 protein: CASSLGRENTEAFF
CDR3 DNA: TGTGCCAGCAGCTTGGGCAGGGAGAACACTGAAGCTTTCTTT

V gene: TRBV14
D gene: NA
J gene: TRBJ2-1
clone size: NA
CDR3 protein: CASSQLLIAVSSYNEQFF
CDR3 DNA: TGTGCCAGCAGCCAATTACTGATCGCCGTGAGCTCCTACAATGAGCAGTTCTTC

V gene: TRBV7-2
D gene: NA
J gene: TRBJ2-7
clone size: NA
CDR3 protein: CASSLGLGPSYEQYF
CDR3 DNA: TGTGCCAGCAGCCTTGGACTCGGACCCTCCTACGAGCAGTACTTC

V gene: TRBV6-1
D gene: NA
J gene: TRBJ2-5
clone size: few
CDR3 protein: CASRTPEGRQETQYF
CDR3 DNA: TGTGCCAGCAGGACCCCGGAAGGGCGCCAAGAGACCCAGTACTTC

V gene: TRBV7-9
D gene: NA
J gene: TRBJ2-5
clone size: NA
CDR3 protein: CASSLGADGETQYF
CDR3 DNA: TGTGCCAGCAGCTTAGGGGCCGACGGGGAGACCCAGTACTTC

V gene: TRBV19
D gene: NA
J gene: TRBJ2-7
clone size: NA
CDR3 protein: CASSIANPSYEQYF
CDR3 DNA: TGTGCCAGTAGTATAGCCAATCCCTCCTACGAGCAGTACTTC

V gene: TRBV5-4
D gene: NA
J gene: TRBJ2-5
clone size: NA
CDR3 protein: CASSLGGGETQYF
CDR3 DNA: TGTGCCAGCAGCTTGGGGGGAGGAGAGACCCAGTACTTC

V gene: TRBV28
D gene: NA
J gene: TRBJ2-5
clone size: NA
CDR3 protein: CASSPRGLYRETQYF
CDR3 DNA: TGTGCCAGCAGCCCAAGGGGACTTTACAGAGAGACCCAGTACTTC

V gene: TRBV5-1
D gene: NA
J gene: TRBJ1-1
clone size: NA
CDR3 protein: CASSLGSGEVAFF
CDR3 DNA: TGCGCCAGCAGCTTGGGATCGGGAGAGGTAGCTTTCTTT

V gene: TRBV7-9
D gene: NA
J gene: TRBJ2-2
clone size: few
CDR3 protein: CASSVGNTGELFF
CDR3 DNA: TGTGCCAGCAGCGTAGGAAACACCGGGGAGCTGTTTTTT

V gene: TRBV5-4
D gene: NA
J gene: TRBJ1-1
clone size: NA
CDR3 protein: CASSSTGSGTTEAFF
CDR3 DNA: TGTGCCAGCAGCTCAACAGGAAGCGGGACCACTGAAGCTTTCTTT

V gene: TRBV5-1
D gene: NA
J gene: TRBJ2-7
clone size: few
CDR3 protein: CASSLGPEQYF
CDR3 DNA: TGCGCCAGCAGCTTGGGGCCCGAGCAGTACTTC

V gene: TRBV5-5
D gene: NA
J gene: TRBJ1-2
clone size: NA
CDR3 protein: CASSQTFGYTF
CDR3 DNA: TGTGCCAGCAGCCAGACATTTGGCTACACCTTC

V gene: TRBV28
D gene: NA
J gene: TRBJ1-3
clone size: NA
CDR3 protein: CASTPSTGWNTIYF
CDR3 DNA: TGTGCCAGCACCCCAAGTACAGGTTGGAACACCATATATTTT

V gene: TRBV10-3
D gene: TRBD2
J gene: TRBJ2-1
clone size: NA
CDR3 protein: CAISAGVAGADNEQFF
CDR3 DNA: TGTGCCATCAGTGCTGGGGTAGCGGGAGCGGACAATGAGCAGTTCTTC

V gene: TRBV5-6
D gene: TRBD1
J gene: TRBJ2-7
clone size: once
CDR3 protein: CASSLPGQGTYEQYF
CDR3 DNA: TGTGCCAGCAGCTTGCCGGGACAGGGGACCTACGAGCAGTACTTC

V gene: TRBV7-9
D gene: NA
J gene: TRBJ1-5
clone size: many
CDR3 protein: CASSREGSQPQHF
CDR3 DNA: TGTGCCAGCAGTCGAGAGGGTTCCCAGCCCCAGCATTTT

V gene: TRBV4-1
D gene: NA
J gene: TRBJ2-2
clone size: many
CDR3 protein: CASSQGFLLGTGELFF
CDR3 DNA: TGCGCCAGCAGCCAAGGGTTCCTTCTAGGTACCGGGGAGCTGTTTTTT